This TCR beta chain was sequenced during a study of Graves' ophthalmopathy and Graves' hyperthyroidism. Ophthalmopathy cases showed moderate-to-severe activity, scoring CAS ≥3 and NOSPECS ≥4, with duration under 3 months. Exclusion covered patients with other autoimmune diseases or uncontrolled infections (as well as pregnancy or lactation). Diagnoses were established from clinical symptoms, serum thyroxine, TRAb, thyroid ultrasound and orbital computed tomography. Many counts were recorded for this clonotype. Its antigen is undetermined. The junction departs from germline at one end; a sequencing error may be responsible. Findings and caveats of the study: Between ophthalmopathy and stable hyperthyroidism, a 13-signature model drew a separation with around 88% sensitivity and around 80% specificity.

Amplified TCR beta CDR3 regions were obtained using RNA transcripts as template. First-round RT-PCR relied on HTBI primers, and a second-round multiplex PCR came next. TCRdb re-called the multiplex PCR reads through MiXCR, storing one row per CDR3 protein. The sample shows about 160,000 distinct CDR3 sequences, approximately 38% of them seen only once. The sample was peripheral blood. The source of this sequence is a woman aged 40 to 50 with Graves' ophthalmopathy.

In DNA form, the CDR3 reads TGTGCCTGGAGTTTCTCAGAGACTGAAGCTTCCTTT. This encodes CAWSFSETEASF. The V and J genes are TRBV30 and TRBJ1-1; D unresolved. Germline CDR1 GTSNPN, CDR2 SVGIG (reference sequence). CDR3 length: 12 amino acids.